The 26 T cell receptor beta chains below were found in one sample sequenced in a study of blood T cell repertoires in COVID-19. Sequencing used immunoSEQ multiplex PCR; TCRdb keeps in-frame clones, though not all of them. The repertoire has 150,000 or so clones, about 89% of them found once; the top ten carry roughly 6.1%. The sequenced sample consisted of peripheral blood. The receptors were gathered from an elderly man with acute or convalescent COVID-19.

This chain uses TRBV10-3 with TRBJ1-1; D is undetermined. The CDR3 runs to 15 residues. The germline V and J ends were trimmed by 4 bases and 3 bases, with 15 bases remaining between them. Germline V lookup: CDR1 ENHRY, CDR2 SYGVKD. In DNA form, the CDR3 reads TGTGCCATCAGTGCCTCGGTCGTTCGGGACACTGAAGCTTTCTTT. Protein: CAISASVVRDTEAFF.

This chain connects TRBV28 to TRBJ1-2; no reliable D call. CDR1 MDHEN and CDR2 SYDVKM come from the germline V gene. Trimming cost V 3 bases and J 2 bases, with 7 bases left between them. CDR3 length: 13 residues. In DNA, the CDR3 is TGTGCCAGCAGTTTCGTAGAGAACTATGGCTACACCTTC. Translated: CASSFVENYGYTF.

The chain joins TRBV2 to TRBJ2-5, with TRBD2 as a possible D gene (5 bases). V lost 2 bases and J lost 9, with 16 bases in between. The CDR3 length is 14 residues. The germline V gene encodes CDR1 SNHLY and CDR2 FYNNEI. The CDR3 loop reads CASSEWTPVSPQYF. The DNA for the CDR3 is TGTGCCAGCAGTGAATGGACTCCAGTTTCTCCCCAGTACTTC.

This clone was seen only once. CDR3 DNA: TGTGCCAGCAGTTCCGAGCGGGATATCACAGATACGCAGTATTTT. It codes for CASSSERDITDTQYF. This chain links TRBV27 with TRBJ2-3, with TRBD2 matching over 7 bases. This CDR3 comprises 15 residues. Germline values: CDR1 MNHEY, CDR2 SMNVEV (reference sequence). V dropped 4 bases and J dropped 2; count of bases not matched to a gene: 6.

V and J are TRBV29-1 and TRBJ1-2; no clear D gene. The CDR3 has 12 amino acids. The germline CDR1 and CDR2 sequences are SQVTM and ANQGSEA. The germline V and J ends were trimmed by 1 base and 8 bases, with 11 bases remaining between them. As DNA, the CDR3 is TGCAGCGTTGAAGCGGCCCGGGAGGGCTACACCTTC. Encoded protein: CSVEAAREGYTF.

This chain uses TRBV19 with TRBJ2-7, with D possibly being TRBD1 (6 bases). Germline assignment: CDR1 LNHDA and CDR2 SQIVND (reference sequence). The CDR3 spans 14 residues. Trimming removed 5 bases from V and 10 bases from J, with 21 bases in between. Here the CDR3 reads CASSRYGTTSDQYF. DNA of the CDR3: TGTGCCAGTAGTCGGTATGGGACAACAAGCGATCAGTACTTC.

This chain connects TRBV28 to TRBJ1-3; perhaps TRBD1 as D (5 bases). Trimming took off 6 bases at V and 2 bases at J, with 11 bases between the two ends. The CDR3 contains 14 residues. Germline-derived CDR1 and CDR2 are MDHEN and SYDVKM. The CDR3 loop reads CASRGASTGNTIYF. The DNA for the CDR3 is TGTGCCAGCAGAGGGGCGAGTACTGGAAACACCATATATTTT.

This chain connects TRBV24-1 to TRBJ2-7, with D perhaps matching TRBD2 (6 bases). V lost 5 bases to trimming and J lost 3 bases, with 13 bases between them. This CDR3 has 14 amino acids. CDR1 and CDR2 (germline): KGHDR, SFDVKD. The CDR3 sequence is CATSGGTGVYEQYF. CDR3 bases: TGTGCCACCAGTGGAGGAACGGGGGTCTACGAGCAGTACTTC.

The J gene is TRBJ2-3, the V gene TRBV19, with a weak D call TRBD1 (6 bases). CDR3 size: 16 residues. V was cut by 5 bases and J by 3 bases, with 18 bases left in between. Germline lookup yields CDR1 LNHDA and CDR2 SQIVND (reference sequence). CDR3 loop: CASSSGTGKGTDTQYF. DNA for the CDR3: TGTGCCAGTAGTTCCGGCACAGGGAAAGGGACAGATACGCAGTATTTT.

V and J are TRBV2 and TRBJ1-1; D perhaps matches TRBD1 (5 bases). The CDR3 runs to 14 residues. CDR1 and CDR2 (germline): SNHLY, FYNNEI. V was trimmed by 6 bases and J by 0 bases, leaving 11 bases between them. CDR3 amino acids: CASRKGNMNTEAFF. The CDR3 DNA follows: TGTGCCAGCAGGAAGGGGAACATGAACACTGAAGCTTTCTTT.

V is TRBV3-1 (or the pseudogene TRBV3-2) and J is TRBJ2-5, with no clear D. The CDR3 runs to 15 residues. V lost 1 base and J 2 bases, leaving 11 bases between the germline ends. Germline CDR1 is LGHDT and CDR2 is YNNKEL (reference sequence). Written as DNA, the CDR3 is TGTGCCAGCAGCCAAGCTAGTATCGTACAAGAGACCCAGTACTTC. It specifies CASSQASIVQETQYF.

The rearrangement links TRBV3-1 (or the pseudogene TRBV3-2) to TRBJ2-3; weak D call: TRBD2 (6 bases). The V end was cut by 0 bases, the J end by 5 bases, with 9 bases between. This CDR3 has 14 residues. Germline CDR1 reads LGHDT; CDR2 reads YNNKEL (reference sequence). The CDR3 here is CASSQDSRGDTQYF. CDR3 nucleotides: TGTGCCAGCAGCCAAGATTCGCGGGGAGATACGCAGTATTTT.

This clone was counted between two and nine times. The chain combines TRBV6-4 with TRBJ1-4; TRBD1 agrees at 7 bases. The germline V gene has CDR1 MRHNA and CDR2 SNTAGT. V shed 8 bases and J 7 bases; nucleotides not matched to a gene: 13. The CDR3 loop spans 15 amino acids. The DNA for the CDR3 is TGTGCCAGCGCGGGACAGCGGCAACTAAGTGAAAAACTGTTTTTT. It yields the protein CASAGQRQLSEKLFF.

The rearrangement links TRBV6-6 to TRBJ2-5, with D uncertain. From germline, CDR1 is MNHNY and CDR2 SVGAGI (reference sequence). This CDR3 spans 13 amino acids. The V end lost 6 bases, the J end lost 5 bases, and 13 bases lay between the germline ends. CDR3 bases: TGTGCCAGCAGACCCGGTAGTGGTGAGACCCAGTACTTC. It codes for CASRPGSGETQYF.

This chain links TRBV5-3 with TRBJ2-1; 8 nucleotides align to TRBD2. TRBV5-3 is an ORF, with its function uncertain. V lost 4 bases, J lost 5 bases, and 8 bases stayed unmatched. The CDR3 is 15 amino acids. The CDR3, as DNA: TGTGCCAGAAGCGTACTAGCGGTGGGGAACAATGAGCAGTTCTTC. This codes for CARSVLAVGNNEQFF.

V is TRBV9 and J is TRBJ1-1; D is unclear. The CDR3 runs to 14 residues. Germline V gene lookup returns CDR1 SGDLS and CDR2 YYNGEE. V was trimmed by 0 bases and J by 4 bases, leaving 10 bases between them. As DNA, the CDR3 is TGTGCCAGCAGCGTAGAAACTCGAGGCACTGAAGCTTTCTTT. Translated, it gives CASSVETRGTEAFF.

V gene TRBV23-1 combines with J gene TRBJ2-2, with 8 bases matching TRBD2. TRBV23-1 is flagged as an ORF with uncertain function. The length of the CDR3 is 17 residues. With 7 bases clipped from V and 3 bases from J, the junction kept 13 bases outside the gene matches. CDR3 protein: CASKRLAGGGYTGELFF. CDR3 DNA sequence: TGCGCCAGCAAAAGGCTAGCGGGCGGAGGTTACACCGGGGAGCTGTTTTTT.

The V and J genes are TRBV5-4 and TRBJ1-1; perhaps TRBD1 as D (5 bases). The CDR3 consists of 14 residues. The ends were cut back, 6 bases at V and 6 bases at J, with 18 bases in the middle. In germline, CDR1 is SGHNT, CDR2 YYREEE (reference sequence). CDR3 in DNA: TGTGCCAGCAAATCGGGGGGGGTCCGCGCTGAAGCTTTCTTT. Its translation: CASKSGGVRAEAFF.

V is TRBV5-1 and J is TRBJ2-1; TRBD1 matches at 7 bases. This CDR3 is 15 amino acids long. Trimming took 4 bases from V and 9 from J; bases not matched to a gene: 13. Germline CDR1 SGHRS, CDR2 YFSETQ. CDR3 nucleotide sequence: TGCGCCAGCAGCCTGACCCACGACAGGGTTGGTGAGCAGTTCTTC. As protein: CASSLTHDRVGEQFF. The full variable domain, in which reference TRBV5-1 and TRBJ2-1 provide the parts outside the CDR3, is KAGVTQTPRYLIKTRGQQVTLSCSPISGHRSVSWYQQTPGQGLQFLFEYFSETQRNKGNFPGRFSGRQFSNSRSEMNVSTLELGDSALYLCASSLTHDRVGEQFFGPGTRLTVL.

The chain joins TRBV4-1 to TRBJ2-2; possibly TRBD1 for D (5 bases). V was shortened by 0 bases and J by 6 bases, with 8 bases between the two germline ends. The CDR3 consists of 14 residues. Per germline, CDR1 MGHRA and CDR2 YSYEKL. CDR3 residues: CASSQEPGPGELFF. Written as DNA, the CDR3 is TGCGCCAGCAGCCAAGAACCAGGGCCCGGGGAGCTGTTTTTT.

The CDR3 region is CASSEPQDRPYQETQYF. CDR3 bases: TGTGCCAGCAGTGAACCCCAGGACAGGCCGTACCAAGAGACCCAGTACTTC. This rearrangement joins TRBV6-1 to TRBJ2-5; 7 positions agree with TRBD1. With V trimmed by 2 bases and J by 0 bases, 9 bases remained unmatched. The germline V gene has CDR1 MNHNS and CDR2 SASEGT. The CDR3 extends over 17 amino acids.

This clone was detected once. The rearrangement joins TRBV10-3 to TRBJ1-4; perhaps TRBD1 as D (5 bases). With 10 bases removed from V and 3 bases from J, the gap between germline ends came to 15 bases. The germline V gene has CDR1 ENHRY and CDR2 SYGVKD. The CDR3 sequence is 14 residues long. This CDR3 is CATSPGGANEKLFF. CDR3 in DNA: TGTGCCACCAGCCCCGGGGGAGCTAATGAAAAACTGTTTTTT.

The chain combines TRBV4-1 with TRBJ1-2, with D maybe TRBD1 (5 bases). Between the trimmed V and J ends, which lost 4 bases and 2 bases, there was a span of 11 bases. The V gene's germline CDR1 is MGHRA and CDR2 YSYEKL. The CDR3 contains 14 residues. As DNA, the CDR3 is TGCGCCAGCAGCCCAGGGACTACGAACTATGGCTACACCTTC. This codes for CASSPGTTNYGYTF.

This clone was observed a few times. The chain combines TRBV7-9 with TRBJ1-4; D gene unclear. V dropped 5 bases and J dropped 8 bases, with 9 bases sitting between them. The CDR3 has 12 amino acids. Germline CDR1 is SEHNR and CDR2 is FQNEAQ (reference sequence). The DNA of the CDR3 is TGTGCCAGCAGCGAGGGTTTGGAAAAACTGTTTTTT. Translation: CASSEGLEKLFF.

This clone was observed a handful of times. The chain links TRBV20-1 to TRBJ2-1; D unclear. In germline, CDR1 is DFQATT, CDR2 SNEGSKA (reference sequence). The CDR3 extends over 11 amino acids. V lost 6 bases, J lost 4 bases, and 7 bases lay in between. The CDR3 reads CSAPKYNEQFF. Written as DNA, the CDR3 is TGCAGTGCCCCTAAGTACAATGAGCAGTTCTTC.

CDR3 loop: CASSLGGQKETQYF. The CDR3 DNA reads TGTGCCAGCAGCTTAGGGGGACAGAAAGAGACCCAGTACTTC. The chain is built from TRBV7-2 and TRBJ2-5, with TRBD1 matching 7 bases. In germline, CDR1 is SGHTA, CDR2 FQGNSA. The CDR3 is made up of 14 amino acids. J lost 3 bases, V lost 1 base, and 2 bases had no gene match. The full variable domain, in which reference TRBV7-2 and TRBJ2-5 provide the parts outside the CDR3, is GAGVSQSPSNKVTEKGKDVELRCDPISGHTALYWYRQSLGQGLEFLIYFQGNSAPDKSGLPSDRFSAERTGGSVSTLTIQRTQQEDSAVYLCASSLGGQKETQYFGPGTRLLVL.